This T cell receptor beta chain was recorded in a study of shared clonotypes between healthy human individuals. Study as a whole: CD4 naive and CD4 memory each took three plates per donor, while CD8 naive took two and CD8 memory one.

This table comes from immunoSEQ multiplex PCR, and its TCRdb copy is limited to in-frame clones, with some not included. Counted here are millions of clones, around nine tenths occurring once; the ten biggest clones make up around 0.15%. V was cut by 3 bases and J by 0 bases, with 9 bases left in between. This CDR3 region has 15 residues. In germline, CDR1 is MDHEN, CDR2 SYDVKM. Sequenced material: naive CD4+ T cells sorted from blood. Stated subset: CD45RA+ positively selected. The V call is TRBV28, the J call TRBJ1-5; TRBD1 might be the D (5 bases). This sequence originates from a man younger than 35 in good health. CDR3 in DNA: TGTGCCAGCAGTTTCGGGGGAGTTAGCAATCAGCCCCAGCATTTT. Protein product: CASSFGGVSNQPQHF.